These T cell receptor beta chains were read from a single sample in a study of chemoradiotherapy in HPV16-positive cancers. TCRdb keeps only in-frame clones here, not all; method: immunoSEQ multiplex PCR. This table has 20,000 or so clones, around 85% appearing once. This specimen was blood, taken from a patient who underwent chemoradiotherapy. The receptor source for this set is a human donor with HPV-associated anogenital cancer. CDR3s include the opening cysteine and the closing phenylalanine or tryptophan.

CDR3: CASSLLEGAYNEQFF; J: TRBJ2-1; V: TRBV5-6; length: 15
CDR3: CSVESLTAANEKLFF; J: TRBJ1-4; V: TRBV29-1; length: 15
CDR3: CASSVAGGYNEQFF; J: TRBJ2-1; V: TRBV2; length: 14
CDR3: CASSLFLAGFTGELFF; J: TRBJ2-2; V: TRBV7-2; length: 16
CDR3: CASRSGTGNQPQHF; J: TRBJ1-5; V: TRBV6-5; length: 14
CDR3: CASSPSDYEQYF; J: TRBJ2-7; V: TRBV18; length: 12
CDR3: CASSSQLNYGYTF; J: TRBJ1-2; V: TRBV19; length: 13
CDR3: CASSFLDRSHGYTF; J: TRBJ1-2; V: TRBV5-6; length: 14
CDR3: CASSAGSGDQETQYF; J: TRBJ2-5; V: TRBV6-4; length: 15
CDR3: CASSSGQPDTQYF; J: TRBJ2-3; V: TRBV5-4; length: 13
CDR3: CASSLESTEAFF; J: TRBJ1-1; V: TRBV7-9; length: 12
CDR3: CASSWGSGKGFQYF; J: TRBJ2-4; V: TRBV5-1; length: 14
CDR3: CASSQGGQGMGGYTF; J: TRBJ1-2; V: TRBV4-1; length: 15
CDR3: CASSLGTGGNQPQHF; J: TRBJ1-5; V: TRBV5-1; length: 15
CDR3: CSAADSQNIQYF; J: TRBJ2-4; V: TRBV29-1; length: 12
CDR3: CASSSVGGLKGEQYF; J: TRBJ2-7; V: TRBV7-2; length: 15
CDR3: CASSLTFVDEQFF; J: TRBJ2-1; V: TRBV5-1; length: 13
CDR3: CASSSDGTGVDGYTF; J: TRBJ1-2; V: TRBV6-5; length: 15
CDR3: CSVRDRGYEFNEKLFF; J: TRBJ1-4; V: TRBV29-1; length: 16
CDR3: CAIKAGGFDEKLFF; J: TRBJ1-4; V: TRBV10-3; length: 14